These 16 T cell receptor beta chains were sequenced from one sample in a study of CD8+ T cells in alopecia areata. Extraction of RNA preceded its reverse transcription into cDNA, which served as the sequencing template. Produced via immunoSEQ multiplex PCR; TCRdb's table is partial and in-frame only. The sample lists 120,000 or so clones; roughly 61% were seen once. The material sequenced was CD4+ T cells sorted from blood, taken at week 0. The receptor set was obtained from a human donor with alopecia areata.

Only a few counts were recorded for this clone. The chain links TRBV4-3 to TRBJ2-5, with TRBD1 matching 7 bases. Germline CDR1 reads LGHNA; CDR2 reads YSLEER. This CDR3 has 16 amino acids. J gave up 4 bases and V 0 bases, and 8 bases lay outside the gene matches. The CDR3 is CASSQDLMAGGETQYF. The CDR3 nucleotides are TGCGCCAGCAGCCAAGATCTTATGGCAGGGGGAGAGACCCAGTACTTC.

This clone was seen a few times. This rearrangement joins TRBV19 to TRBJ2-2; TRBD2 might be the D (5 bases). Germline CDR1 reads LNHDA; CDR2 reads SQIVND (reference sequence). The CDR3 runs 14 residues. Trimming removed 6 bases from V and 1 base from J, with 9 bases in between. The CDR3 DNA reads as TGTGCCAGTAGCTTACGGGGGAACACCGGGGAGCTGTTTTTT. This translates into CASSLRGNTGELFF.

The chain carries TRBV28 and TRBJ1-4, with D hard to call. CDR3 length equals 13 residues. V shed 4 bases and J shed 8 bases, with 11 bases lying between them. Germline-derived CDR1 and CDR2 are MDHEN and SYDVKM. The CDR3 protein is CASSSPLEEKLFF. CDR3 nucleotides: TGTGCCAGCAGTTCTCCCCTGGAGGAAAAACTGTTTTTT.

This clone was counted between two and nine times. The J gene is TRBJ1-1, the V gene TRBV2; TRBD1 is a possible D gene (5 bases). The CDR3 runs to 14 residues. Germline V gene sequence: CDR1 SNHLY, CDR2 FYNNEI. V lost 7 bases, J lost 2 bases, and 14 bases lay in between. The chain's CDR3 is CASTTDTQNTEAFF. The CDR3 DNA is TGTGCCAGCACTACGGACACCCAAAACACTGAAGCTTTCTTT.

This chain links TRBV6-5 with TRBJ1-2; 8 nucleotides match TRBD1. Per the germline V gene, CDR1 is MNHEY and CDR2 is SVGAGI. V lost 2 bases to trimming and J lost 4 bases; unmatched junction nucleotides: 3. The CDR3 is 14 residues long. The CDR3 DNA is TGTGCCAGCAGTTACGGACAGGGTGGCTATGGCTACACCTTC. Residues: CASSYGQGGYGYTF.

The CDR3 DNA follows: TGCGCCAGCAGCCATTTGTCAAGACGGGGGGATACTGAAGCTTTCTTT. This codes for CASSHLSRRGDTEAFF. The V and J genes are TRBV4-3 and TRBJ1-1, with D possibly being TRBD1 (5 bases). Germline values: CDR1 LGHNA, CDR2 YSLEER. The CDR3 totals 16 residues. Trimming stripped 3 bases from V and 5 bases from J, with 19 bases between.

The V gene is TRBV4-3, the J gene TRBJ2-3; 9 nucleotides agree with TRBD1. J was trimmed by 0 bases and V by 5 bases; bases with no gene match: 6. Germline values: CDR1 LGHNA, CDR2 YSLEER. There are 16 residues in the CDR3. CDR3 sequence reads: CASSGGTGFSTDTQYF. CDR3 nucleotides: TGCGCCAGCAGCGGCGGGACAGGGTTTAGCACAGATACGCAGTATTTT.

This clone has more than one count but fewer than ten. V usage is TRBV7-2 and J usage is TRBJ2-5; a possible D gene is TRBD1 (6 bases). Germline lookup yields CDR1 SGHTA and CDR2 FQGNSA. There are 15 residues in the CDR3. Deletions cut 4 bases from V and 5 bases from J, with 17 bases between. In DNA, the CDR3 is TGTGCCAGCAGCTCGCCGGAAAACAGGGCCGAGACCCAGTACTTC. Encoded protein: CASSSPENRAETQYF. Full variable domain (missing parts from reference TRBV7-2 and TRBJ2-5): GAGVSQSPSNKVTEKGKDVELRCDPISGHTALYWYRQSLGQGLEFLIYFQGNSAPDKSGLPSDRFSAERTGGSVSTLTIQRTQQEDSAVYLCASSSPENRAETQYFGPGTRLLVL.

CDR3 sequence: CASSIGLAGDNEQFF. Here the CDR3 DNA reads TGTGCCAGCAGCATCGGACTAGCGGGGGACAATGAGCAGTTCTTC. This chain links TRBV5-4 with TRBJ2-1; 13 nucleotides agree with TRBD2. The germline CDR1 and CDR2 sequences are SGHNT and YYREEE (reference sequence). After removal of 4 bases from V and 5 bases from J, the junction contained 3 bases not matched to a gene. The CDR3 has 15 amino acids.

The chain carries TRBV5-1 and TRBJ2-3; 8 nucleotides align to TRBD2. The CDR3 loop spans 15 amino acids. Germline V gene data show CDR1 as SGHRS and CDR2 as YFSETQ. The J segment lost 0 bases and the V segment lost 5 bases, leaving 5 bases of the junction unmatched. As DNA, the CDR3 is TGCGCCAGCAGTAGATCGGGGGGGAGCACAGATACGCAGTATTTT. This sequence encodes CASSRSGGSTDTQYF.

This clone was counted a few times. The chain uses TRBV5-4 and TRBJ2-1; 12 nucleotides match TRBD2. The V segment lost 4 bases and the J segment 8 bases; nucleotides outside the gene matches: 7. Per the germline V gene, CDR1 is SGHNT and CDR2 is YYREEE (reference sequence). CDR3 length equals 15 residues. The DNA for the CDR3 is TGTGCCAGCAGCGTCCCGACTAGCGGGAGCTATGAGCAGTTCTTC. It encodes CASSVPTSGSYEQFF. Full variable domain (remainder filled in from reference TRBV5-4 and TRBJ2-1): ETGVTQSPTHLIKTRGQQVTLRCSSQSGHNTVSWYQQALGQGPQFIFQYYREEENGRGNFPPRFSGLQFPNYSSELNVNALELDDSALYLCASSVPTSGSYEQFFGPGTRLTVL.

On this clone itself: Other DNA sequences in the sample encode the same CDR3. This chain links TRBV7-8 with TRBJ1-5, with D unclear. V shed 1 base and J shed 0 bases, with 4 bases lying between them. This CDR3 comprises 14 residues. CDR1 is SGHVS, CDR2 FQNEAQ, per germline. The CDR3 region is CASSLVGSNQPQHF. The CDR3 nucleotides are TGTGCCAGCAGCTTAGTGGGTAGCAATCAGCCCCAGCATTTT.

The rearrangement uses TRBV6-6 and TRBJ2-7; 12 bases match TRBD2. Germline CDR1 reads MNHNY; CDR2 reads SVGAGI (reference sequence). J was trimmed by 4 bases and V by 6 bases; bases with no gene match: 4. The CDR3 is 14 residues long. The CDR3 nucleotides are TGTGCCAGCAGACTAGCGGGAGGAGTATACGAGCAGTACTTC. Translation gives CASRLAGGVYEQYF.

CDR3 DNA: TGTGCCAGCAGCCGATACGCGAGCGGGACCCCCTACGAGCAGTACTTC. Protein sequence: CASSRYASGTPYEQYF. The genes are TRBV7-2 and TRBJ2-7; TRBD2 agrees at 7 bases. This CDR3 region has 16 residues. CDR1 and CDR2 from the germline V gene are SGHTA and FQGNSA. V lost 5 bases, J lost 2 bases, and 12 bases stayed unmatched. Using reference TRBV7-2 and TRBJ2-7 for the parts outside the CDR3, the full variable domain is GAGVSQSPSNKVTEKGKDVELRCDPISGHTALYWYRQSLGQGLEFLIYFQGNSAPDKSGLPSDRFSAERTGGSVSTLTIQRTQQEDSAVYLCASSRYASGTPYEQYFGPGTRLTVT.

The chain combines TRBV2 with TRBJ1-5, with 9 bases fitting TRBD1. This CDR3 is built from 17 residues. Germline CDR1 reads SNHLY; CDR2 reads FYNNEI. Losses at the gene ends were 8 bases for V and 7 bases for J; bases not matched to a gene: 18. The CDR3 coding sequence is TGTGCCAGCGCGGTCTACGGGGGACAGGGCCGTAGCCAGCCCCAGCATTTT. Translating it yields CASAVYGGQGRSQPQHF.

This clone was seen once. The chain recombines TRBV18 with TRBJ2-1, with 8 bases that match TRBD1. V gave up 2 bases and J gave up 10 bases; unmatched junction bases: 7. The germline gives CDR1 KGHSH, CDR2 LQKENI. The length of the CDR3 is 14 residues. CDR3 sequence (DNA): TGTGCCAGCTCACCAAGGTTACAGGGGGGCGAGCAGTTCTTC. It codes for CASSPRLQGGEQFF.